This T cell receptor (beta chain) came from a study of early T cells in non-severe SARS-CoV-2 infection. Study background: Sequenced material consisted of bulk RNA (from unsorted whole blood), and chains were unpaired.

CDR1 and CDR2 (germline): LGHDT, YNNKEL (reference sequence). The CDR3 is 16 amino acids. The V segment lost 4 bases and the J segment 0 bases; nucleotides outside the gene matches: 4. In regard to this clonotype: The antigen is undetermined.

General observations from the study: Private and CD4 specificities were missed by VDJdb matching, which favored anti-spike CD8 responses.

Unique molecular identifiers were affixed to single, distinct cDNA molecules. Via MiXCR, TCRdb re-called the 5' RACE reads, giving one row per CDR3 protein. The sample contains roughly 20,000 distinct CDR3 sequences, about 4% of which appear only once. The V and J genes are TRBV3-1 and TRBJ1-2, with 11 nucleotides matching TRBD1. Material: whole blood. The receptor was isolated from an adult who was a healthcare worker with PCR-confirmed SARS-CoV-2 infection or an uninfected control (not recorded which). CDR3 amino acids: CASSRTGGAANYGYTF. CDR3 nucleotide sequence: TGTGCCAGCAGCCGGACAGGGGGCGCAGCTAACTATGGCTACACCTTC.